One and the same sample provided the 5 T cell receptor beta chains below, sequenced in a study of tumor-infiltrating lymphocytes in glioblastoma multiforme. Multiple V-beta primers and a C-beta primer amplified TCRB from RNA. TCRdb re-analysed the multiplex PCR reads in MiXCR, keeping a single row per CDR3 protein. This table holds about 32,000 distinct CDR3 sequences, roughly three fifths found once. What was sequenced was brain tumor tissue. The receptors stem from a male donor with glioblastoma.

A note on this clonotype: A read error may be the cause here, since a much bigger clone is one base away. The rearrangement links TRBV6-5 to TRBJ2-1; the D call may be TRBD1 or TRBD2 (5 bases each). The length of the CDR3 is 16 residues. Germline assignment: CDR1 MNHEY and CDR2 SVGAGI. CDR3 nucleotide sequence: TGTGCCAGCAGTACCGGGACCGCGGTCTCCCACAATGAGCAGTTCTTC. Translating it yields CASSTGTAVSHNEQFF.

This clonotype showed up just a few times. This is likely a read error, given that the CDR3 carries no conserved phenylalanine or tryptophan at its end. The chain joins TRBV20-1 to TRBJ1-2; D call uncertain. V was shortened by 6 bases and J by 4 bases, with 12 bases between the two germline ends. From germline, CDR1 is DFQATT and CDR2 SNEGSKA (reference sequence). The CDR3 sequence is 12 residues long. CDR3 in amino acids: CSAMRSGYGYTL. CDR3 sequence (DNA): TGCAGTGCCATGAGATCGGGCTATGGCTACACCTTA.

The chain joins TRBV29-1 to TRBJ2-7; the match to TRBD2 covers 8 bases. The CDR3 extends over 14 amino acids. Germline lookup yields CDR1 SQVTM and CDR2 ANQGSEA. The trim removed 4 bases at V and 2 bases at J, leaving 7 bases unmatched. CDR3 residues: CSVGRREEAYEQYF. The CDR3 bases are TGCAGCGTTGGGCGGCGGGAGGAGGCCTACGAGCAGTACTTC.

A word on this clonotype: The CDR3 does not close with the conserved phenylalanine or tryptophan, likely indicating a read error. The chain carries TRBV28 and TRBJ2-1; maybe TRBD1 (5 bases). The CDR3 is made up of 14 amino acids. Germline V gene sequence: CDR1 MDHEN, CDR2 SYDVKM. The V gene lost 6 bases and the J gene lost 6 bases, with 15 bases spanning the gap. The CDR3 coding sequence is TGTGCCAGCAGCCCACGCAGGGTTTCCAATGAGCAGTTCGTC. Its translation: CASSPRRVSNEQFV.

This clonotype was detected many times. The chain couples TRBV2 to TRBJ2-1; 7 positions agree with TRBD2. V trimming: 4 bases; J trimming: 0 bases; junction bases outside the gene matches: 3. The CDR3 runs to 15 residues. Looked up from germline, CDR1 is SNHLY and CDR2 is FYNNEI. CDR3 in DNA: TGTGCCAGCAGTGCGGGAGGAGGCTCCTACAATGAGCAGTTCTTC. Protein product: CASSAGGGSYNEQFF. Full variable domain (remainder filled in from reference TRBV2 and TRBJ2-1): EPEVTQTPSHQVTQMGQEVILRCVPISNHLYFYWYRQILGQKVEFLVSFYNNEISEKSEIFDDQFSVERPDGSNFTLKIRSTKLEDSAMYFCASSAGGGSYNEQFFGPGTRLTVL.